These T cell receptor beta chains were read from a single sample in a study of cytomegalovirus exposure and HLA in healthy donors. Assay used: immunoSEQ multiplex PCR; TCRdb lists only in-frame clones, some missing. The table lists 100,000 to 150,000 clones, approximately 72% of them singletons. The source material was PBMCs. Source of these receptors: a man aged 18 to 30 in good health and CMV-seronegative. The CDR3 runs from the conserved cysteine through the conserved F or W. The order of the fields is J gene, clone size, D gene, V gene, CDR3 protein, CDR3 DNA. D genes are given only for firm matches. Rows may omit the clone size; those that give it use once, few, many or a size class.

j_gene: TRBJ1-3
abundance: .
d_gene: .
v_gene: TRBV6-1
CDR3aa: CASSEFLYGNTIYF
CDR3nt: TGTGCCAGCAGTGAATTCCTTTATGGAAACACCATATATTTT

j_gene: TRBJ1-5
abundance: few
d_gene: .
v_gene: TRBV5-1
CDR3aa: CASSLVGDSNQPQHF
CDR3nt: TGCGCCAGCAGCTTGGTGGGAGATAGCAATCAGCCCCAGCATTTT

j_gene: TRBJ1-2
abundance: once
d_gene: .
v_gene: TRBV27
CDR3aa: CASSLGMKGYGYTF
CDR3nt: TGTGCCAGCAGTTTAGGGATGAAGGGGTATGGCTACACCTTC

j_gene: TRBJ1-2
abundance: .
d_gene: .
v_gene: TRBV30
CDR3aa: CAWSVRLYTPNF
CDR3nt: TGTGCCTGGAGTGTACGTTTATACACCCCAAACTTC

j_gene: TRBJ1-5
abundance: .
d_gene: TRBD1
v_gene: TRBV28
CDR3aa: CASRGTGDQPQHF
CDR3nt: TGTGCCAGCAGGGGGACAGGGGATCAGCCCCAGCATTTT

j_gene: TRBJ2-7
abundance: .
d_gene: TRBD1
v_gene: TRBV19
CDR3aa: CASSIRWDRGTYEQYF
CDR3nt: TGTGCCAGTAGTATCCGATGGGACAGGGGTACCTACGAGCAGTACTTC

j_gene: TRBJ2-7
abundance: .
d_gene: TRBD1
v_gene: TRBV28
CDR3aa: CASSSTGPQYF
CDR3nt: TGTGCCAGCAGTTCGACAGGGCCTCAGTACTTC

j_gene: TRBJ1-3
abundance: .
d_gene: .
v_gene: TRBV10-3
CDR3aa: CAISYAGAGNTIYF
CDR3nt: TGTGCCATCAGCTATGCAGGGGCTGGAAACACCATATATTTT

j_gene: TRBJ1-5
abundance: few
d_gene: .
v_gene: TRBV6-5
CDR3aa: CASREGQFNQPQHF
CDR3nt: TGTGCCAGCCGGGAAGGACAGTTCAATCAGCCCCAGCATTTT

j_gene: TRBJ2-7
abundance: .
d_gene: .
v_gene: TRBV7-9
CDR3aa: CASSSPPGNEQYF
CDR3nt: TGTGCCAGCAGCTCGCCGCCGGGGAACGAGCAGTACTTC

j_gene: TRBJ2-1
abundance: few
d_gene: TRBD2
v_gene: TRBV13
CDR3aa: CASSLPQREEFF
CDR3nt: TGTGCCAGCAGCTTACCACAGCGGGAGGAGTTCTTC

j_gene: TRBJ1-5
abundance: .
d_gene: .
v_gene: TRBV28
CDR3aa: CASSLSGGRQPQHF
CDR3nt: TGTGCCAGCAGTTTATCGGGGGGCAGGCAGCCCCAGCATTTT

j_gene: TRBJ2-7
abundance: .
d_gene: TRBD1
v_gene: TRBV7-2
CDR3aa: CASSFIRDRTYEQYF
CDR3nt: TGTGCCAGCAGCTTCATCCGGGACAGGACCTACGAGCAGTACTTC

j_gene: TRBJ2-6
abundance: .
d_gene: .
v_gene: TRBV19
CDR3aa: CASSQRVGANVLTF
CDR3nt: TGTGCCAGTAGTCAGAGGGTTGGGGCCAACGTCCTGACTTTC

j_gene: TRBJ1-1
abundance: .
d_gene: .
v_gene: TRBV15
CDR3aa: CATSRETGGLTEAFF
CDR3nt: TGTGCCACCAGCAGAGAGACGGGGGGGCTTACTGAAGCTTTCTTT

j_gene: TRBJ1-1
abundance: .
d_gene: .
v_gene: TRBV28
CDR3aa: CASRPQPLNKMNTEAFF
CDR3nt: TGTGCCAGCAGACCCCAACCCTTGAACAAAATGAACACTGAAGCTTTCTTT

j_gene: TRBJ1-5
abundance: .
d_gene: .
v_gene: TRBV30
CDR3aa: CAWSVRLRLGGPQHF
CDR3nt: TGTGCCTGGAGTGTACGGTTACGGCTCGGGGGACCCCAGCATTTT

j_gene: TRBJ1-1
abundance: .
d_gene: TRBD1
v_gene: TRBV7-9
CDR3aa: CASSSQGPNTEAFF
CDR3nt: TGTGCCAGCAGCTCACAGGGGCCGAACACTGAAGCTTTCTTT

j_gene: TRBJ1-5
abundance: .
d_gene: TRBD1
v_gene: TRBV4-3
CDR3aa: CASSLGTASNQPQHF
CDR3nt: TGCGCCAGCAGCCTGGGGACAGCCAGCAATCAGCCCCAGCATTTT

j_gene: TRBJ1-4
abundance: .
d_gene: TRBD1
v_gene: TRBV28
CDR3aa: CAISPGGGFNEKLFF
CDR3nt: TGTGCCATCAGCCCAGGGGGCGGATTTAATGAAAAACTGTTTTTT

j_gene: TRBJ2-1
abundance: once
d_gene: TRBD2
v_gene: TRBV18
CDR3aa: CASSPLWGGPFNEQFF
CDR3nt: TGTGCCAGCTCACCACTTTGGGGGGGTCCTTTCAATGAGCAGTTCTTC

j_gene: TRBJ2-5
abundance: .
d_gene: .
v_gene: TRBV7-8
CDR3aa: CASSLETGYQETQYF
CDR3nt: TGTGCCAGCAGCTTAGAAACAGGCTACCAAGAGACCCAGTACTTC

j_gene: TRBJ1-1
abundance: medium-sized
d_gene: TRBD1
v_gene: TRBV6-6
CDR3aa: CASSPNRGPENTEAFF
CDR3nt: TGTGCCAGCAGTCCAAACAGGGGTCCTGAAAACACTGAAGCTTTCTTT

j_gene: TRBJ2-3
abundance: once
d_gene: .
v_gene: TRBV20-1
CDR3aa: CSAPLVDTQYF
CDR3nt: TGCAGTGCTCCCCTCGTGGATACGCAGTATTTT

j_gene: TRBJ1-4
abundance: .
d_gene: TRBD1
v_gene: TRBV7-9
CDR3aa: CASSLGAGGQNEKLFF
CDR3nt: TGTGCCAGCAGCTTAGGGGCAGGGGGACAGAATGAAAAACTGTTTTTT

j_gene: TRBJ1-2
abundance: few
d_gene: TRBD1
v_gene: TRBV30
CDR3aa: CAWRTGNYGYTF
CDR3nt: TGTGCCTGGCGGACAGGCAACTATGGCTACACCTTC

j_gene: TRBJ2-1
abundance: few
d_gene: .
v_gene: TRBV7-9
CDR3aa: CASRRGGDEQFF
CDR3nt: TGTGCCAGCAGAAGAGGGGGGGATGAGCAGTTCTTC

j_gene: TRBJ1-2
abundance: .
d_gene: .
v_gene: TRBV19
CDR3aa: CASSNGQGYGYTF
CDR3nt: TGTGCCAGTAGTAATGGTCAGGGATATGGCTACACCTTC

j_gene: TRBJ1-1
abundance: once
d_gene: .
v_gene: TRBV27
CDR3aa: CASSLGQMNTEAFF
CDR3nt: TGTGCCAGCAGTTTAGGGCAGATGAACACTGAAGCTTTCTTT

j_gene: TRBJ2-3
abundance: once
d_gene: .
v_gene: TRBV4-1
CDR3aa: CASSQRGDTQYF
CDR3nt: TGCGCCAGCAGCCAAAGAGGGGATACGCAGTATTTT

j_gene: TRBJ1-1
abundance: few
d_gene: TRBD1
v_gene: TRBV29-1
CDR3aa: CSVDRARTEAFF
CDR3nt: TGCAGCGTCGACAGGGCGAGGACTGAAGCTTTCTTT

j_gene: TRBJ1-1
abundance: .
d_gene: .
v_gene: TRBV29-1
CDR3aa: CSVGRGRFTEAFF
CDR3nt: TGCAGCGTTGGACGGGGAAGGTTCACTGAAGCTTTCTTT

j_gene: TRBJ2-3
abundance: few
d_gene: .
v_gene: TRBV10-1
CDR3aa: CASSEQATGGTDTQYF
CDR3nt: TGCGCCAGCAGTGAGCAGGCCACGGGGGGCACAGATACGCAGTATTTT

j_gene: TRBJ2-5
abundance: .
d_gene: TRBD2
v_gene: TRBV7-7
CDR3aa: CASSFSPTGGEAQYF
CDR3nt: TGTGCCAGCAGCTTTAGCCCCACCGGGGGGGAGGCCCAGTACTTC

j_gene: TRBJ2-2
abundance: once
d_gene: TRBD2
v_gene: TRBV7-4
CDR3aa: CASSLVAGAGGELFF
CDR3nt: TGTGCCAGCAGCTTAGTAGCGGGAGCTGGCGGGGAGCTGTTTTTT

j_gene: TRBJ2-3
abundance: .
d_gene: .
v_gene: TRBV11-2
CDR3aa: CASSLVGRRSSTDTQYF
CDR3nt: TGTGCCAGCAGCTTAGTGGGCAGGAGGTCTAGCACAGATACGCAGTATTTT

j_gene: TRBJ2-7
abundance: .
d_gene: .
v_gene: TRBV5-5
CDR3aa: CASSFERSVLDEQYF
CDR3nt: TGTGCCAGCAGTTTCGAACGGTCCGTTTTGGACGAGCAGTACTTC

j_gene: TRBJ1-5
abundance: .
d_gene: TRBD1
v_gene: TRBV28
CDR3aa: CASSPWGQVRQPQHF
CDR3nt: TGTGCCAGCAGTCCTTGGGGACAGGTCAGGCAGCCCCAGCATTTT

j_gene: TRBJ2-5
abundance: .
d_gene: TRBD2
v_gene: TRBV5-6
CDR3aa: CASSLGGTSVHQETQYF
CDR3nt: TGTGCCAGCAGCTTGGGCGGGACTAGCGTCCATCAAGAGACCCAGTACTTC

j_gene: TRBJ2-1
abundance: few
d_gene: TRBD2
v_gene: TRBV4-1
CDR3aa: CASSQVGLAVNEQFF
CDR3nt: TGCGCCAGCAGCCAAGTTGGACTAGCAGTGAATGAGCAGTTCTTC

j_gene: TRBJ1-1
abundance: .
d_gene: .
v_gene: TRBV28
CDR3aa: CASSFKMRGRAEAFF
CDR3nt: TGTGCCAGCAGTTTTAAGATGCGGGGAAGGGCTGAAGCTTTCTTT

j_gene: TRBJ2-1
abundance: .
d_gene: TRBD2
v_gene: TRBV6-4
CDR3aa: CASSDSGRGMGTYNEQFF
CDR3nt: TGTGCCAGCAGTGACTCAGGGCGGGGGATGGGGACCTACAATGAGCAGTTCTTC

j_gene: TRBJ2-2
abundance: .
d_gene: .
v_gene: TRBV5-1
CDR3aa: CASTQGTNTGELFF
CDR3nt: TGCGCCAGCACCCAGGGGACGAACACCGGGGAGCTGTTTTTT

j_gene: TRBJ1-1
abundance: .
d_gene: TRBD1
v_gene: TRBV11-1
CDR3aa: CASSLALATLRGDTEAFF
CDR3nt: TGTGCCAGCAGCTTAGCGCTCGCAACCCTCAGGGGGGACACTGAAGCTTTCTTT

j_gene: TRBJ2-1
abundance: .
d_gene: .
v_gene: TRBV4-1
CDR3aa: CASSQGGVYEQFF
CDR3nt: TGCGCCAGCAGCCAAGGGGGGGTATACGAGCAGTTCTTC

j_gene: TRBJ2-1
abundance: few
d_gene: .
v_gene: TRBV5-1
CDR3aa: CASSLGASNEQFF
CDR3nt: TGCGCCAGCAGCTTGGGGGCTTCCAATGAGCAGTTCTTC

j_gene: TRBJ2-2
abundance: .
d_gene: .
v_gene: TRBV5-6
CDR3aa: CASGKTDSFTGELFF
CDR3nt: TGTGCCAGCGGAAAAACGGACTCTTTCACCGGGGAGCTGTTTTTT

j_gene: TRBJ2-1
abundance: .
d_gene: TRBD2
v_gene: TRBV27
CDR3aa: CASWTSGGTEQFF
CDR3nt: TGTGCCAGCTGGACTAGCGGGGGGACTGAGCAGTTCTTC

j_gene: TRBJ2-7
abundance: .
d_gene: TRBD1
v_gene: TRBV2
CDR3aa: CASSRSGDRVHEQYF
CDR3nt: TGTGCCAGCAGTCGATCCGGAGACAGGGTACACGAGCAGTACTTC

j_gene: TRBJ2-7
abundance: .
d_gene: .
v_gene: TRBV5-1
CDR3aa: CASSLPQAEQYF
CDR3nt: TGCGCCAGCAGCTTGCCCCAGGCCGAGCAGTACTTC

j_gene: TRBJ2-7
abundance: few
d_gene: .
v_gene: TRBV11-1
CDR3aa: CASSSPYEQYF
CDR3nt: TGTGCCAGCAGCTCTCCCTACGAGCAGTACTTC

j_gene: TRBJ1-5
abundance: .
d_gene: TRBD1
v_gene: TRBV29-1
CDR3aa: CSVGGQGNQPQHF
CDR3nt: TGCAGCGTCGGGGGACAGGGCAATCAGCCCCAGCATTTT

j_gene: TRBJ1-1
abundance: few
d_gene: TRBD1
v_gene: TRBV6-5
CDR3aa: CASSSNRGRNTEAFF
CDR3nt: TGTGCCAGCAGTTCCAACAGGGGCAGGAACACTGAAGCTTTCTTT

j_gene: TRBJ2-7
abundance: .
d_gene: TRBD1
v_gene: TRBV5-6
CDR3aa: CASSLRQGFYEQYF
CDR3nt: TGTGCCAGCAGCCTGAGACAGGGTTTCTACGAGCAGTACTTC

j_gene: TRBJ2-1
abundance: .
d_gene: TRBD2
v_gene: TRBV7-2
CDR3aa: CASSLGPGGNEQFF
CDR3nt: TGTGCCAGCAGCTTAGGTCCGGGGGGCAATGAGCAGTTCTTC